This TCR beta chain was identified during a study of blood T cells in healthy people across ages. On the study more broadly: Template switching picked up about one barcoded beta molecule for each two T cells.

A sample-barcoded 5' primer and a J-beta primer mix were used in a second PCR of roughly 7 to 12 cycles. The template-switch adaptor was a 5' adaptor with 12 random nucleotides. It tagged each cDNA molecule. Samples each returned at least 3 million CDR3-containing paired-end reads. MiXCR was run by TCRdb on the 5' RACE reads, yielding one entry per CDR3 protein. The data hold hundreds of thousands of distinct CDR3 sequences, with 29% observed a single time. At least ten counts were recorded for this clonotype. Its target is not known. Study observations and caveats: Expanded clonotype changes were possibly confounded by unknown donor CMV status.

This CDR3 is 13 amino acids long. V was cut by 4 bases and J by 11 bases, with 18 bases left in between. Germline CDR1 SGHKS, CDR2 YYEKEE (reference sequence). Sequencing was carried out using blood. The sequence was collected from a woman older than 75 in good health. The chain uses TRBV5-5 and TRBJ2-5; TRBD1 is a possible D gene (5 bases). The CDR3 DNA reads as TGTGCCAGCAGCCCCCGATGGGGCAATGAGCAGTACTTC. Translated, it gives CASSPRWGNEQYF.